This passage covers 7 T cell receptor beta chains from one sample sequenced in a study of blood T cell repertoires in COVID-19. Clones were read by immunoSEQ multiplex PCR, and TCRdb kept only the in-frame ones, dropping some. The data hold about 240,000 clones, with around 87% observed a single time. Sequences were obtained from PBMCs or T cells enriched from blood (not recorded which). These receptors all come from a woman aged 40 to 49 with acute COVID-19.

The chain employs TRBV18 and TRBJ2-1, with D maybe TRBD2 (6 bases). Trimming took off 6 bases at V and 9 bases at J, with 12 bases between the two ends. The CDR3 is made up of 12 amino acids. Germline loops: CDR1 KGHSH, CDR2 LQKENI. In DNA, the CDR3 is TGTGCCAGCTCCGCTAGCGACCGTGAGCAGTTCTTC. This translates into CASSASDREQFF.

This chain connects TRBV19 to TRBJ2-7, with TRBD1 matching over 8 bases. This CDR3 is built from 13 residues. The V and J ends lost 5 bases and 4 bases, in that order; junction bases with no gene match: 4. Germline loops: CDR1 LNHDA, CDR2 SQIVND (reference sequence). CDR3 sequence reads: CASSRQGTYEQYF. The DNA for the CDR3 is TGTGCCAGTAGTCGACAGGGGACGTACGAGCAGTACTTC.

The chain links TRBV19 to TRBJ1-6, with D maybe TRBD1 (6 bases). CDR1 is LNHDA, CDR2 SQIVND, per germline (reference sequence). V lost 7 bases and J 8 bases, leaving 12 bases between the germline ends. The CDR3 consists of 13 residues. The CDR3 spells CASKDSPDSPLHF. As DNA, the CDR3 is TGTGCCAGTAAGGACAGCCCAGATTCACCCCTCCACTTT.

In this sample, this clone turned up a few times. J is TRBJ2-7 and V is TRBV5-4; 11 bases match TRBD2. The CDR3 has 16 amino acids. Trimming took 4 bases from V and 5 from J; bases not matched to a gene: 11. Germline V gene sequence: CDR1 SGHNT, CDR2 YYREEE (reference sequence). In DNA form, the CDR3 reads TGTGCCAGCAGCCCTGGACTAGCGGGTTTAGTAAACGAGCAGTACTTC. It encodes CASSPGLAGLVNEQYF. The full variable domain, in which reference TRBV5-4 and TRBJ2-7 provide the parts outside the CDR3, is ETGVTQSPTHLIKTRGQQVTLRCSSQSGHNTVSWYQQALGQGPQFIFQYYREEENGRGNFPPRFSGLQFPNYSSELNVNALELDDSALYLCASSPGLAGLVNEQYFGPGTRLTVT.

This chain uses TRBV6-1 with TRBJ2-7, with D perhaps matching TRBD2 (6 bases). The CDR3 loop spans 14 amino acids. Looked up from germline, CDR1 is MNHNS and CDR2 is SASEGT. V lost 2 bases, J lost 6 bases, and 14 bases lay in between. The CDR3 protein is CASSEYIRESEQYF. The CDR3 DNA follows: TGTGCCAGCAGTGAATATATTCGGGAGAGCGAGCAGTACTTC.

The chain recombines TRBV6-6 with TRBJ1-4, with 10 positions matching TRBD1. Germline V CDR1 and CDR2: MNHNY, SVGAGI (reference sequence). V lost 4 bases to trimming and J lost 7 bases; unmatched junction nucleotides: 9. This CDR3 has 16 amino acids. CDR3 in DNA: TGTGCCAGCAGTTTAATCCCGGGACAGGGGACTGAAAAACTGTTTTTT. Residues: CASSLIPGQGTEKLFF.

This chain uses TRBV10-1 with TRBJ2-3; D call uncertain. Between the trimmed V and J ends, which lost 5 bases and 2 bases, there was a span of 8 bases. The CDR3 has 13 residues. Germline-derived CDR1 and CDR2 are WNHNN and SYGVQD (reference sequence). Here the CDR3 DNA reads TGCGCCAGCAGTTTACTTGCCACAGATACGCAGTATTTT. Translated, it gives CASSLLATDTQYF.